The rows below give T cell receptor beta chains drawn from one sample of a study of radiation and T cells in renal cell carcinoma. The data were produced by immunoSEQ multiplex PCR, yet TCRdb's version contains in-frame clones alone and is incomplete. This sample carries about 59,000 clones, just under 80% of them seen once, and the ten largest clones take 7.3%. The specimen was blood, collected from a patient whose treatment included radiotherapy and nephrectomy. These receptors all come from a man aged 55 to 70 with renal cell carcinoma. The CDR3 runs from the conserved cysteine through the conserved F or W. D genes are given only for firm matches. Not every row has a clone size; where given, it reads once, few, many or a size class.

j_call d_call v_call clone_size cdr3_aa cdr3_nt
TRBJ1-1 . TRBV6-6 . CASSWSGRNTEAFF TGTGCCAGCAGTTGGTCAGGGAGGAACACTGAAGCTTTCTTT
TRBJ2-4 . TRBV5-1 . CASSLEKVGNIQYF TGCGCCAGCAGCTTGGAGAAGGTTGGAAACATTCAGTACTTC
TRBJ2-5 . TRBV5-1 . CASTRTHGEAEETQYF TGCGCCAGCACCCGTACGCACGGGGAAGCGGAAGAGACCCAGTACTTC
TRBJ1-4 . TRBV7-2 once CASSLVGLGTEKLFF TGTGCCAGCAGCTTAGTGGGGTTGGGAACTGAAAAACTGTTTTTT
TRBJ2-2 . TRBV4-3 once CASSQFWGAPTGELFF TGCGCCAGCAGCCAGTTTTGGGGGGCGCCTACCGGGGAGCTGTTTTTT
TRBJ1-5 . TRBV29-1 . CSVQGNSNQPQHF TGCAGCGTCCAAGGGAATAGCAATCAGCCCCAGCATTTT
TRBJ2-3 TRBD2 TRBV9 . CASSVRLAGADTQYF TGTGCCAGCAGCGTGAGACTAGCGGGAGCAGATACGCAGTATTTT
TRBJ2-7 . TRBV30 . CASTRRGLYEQYF TGTGCCTCTACAAGGAGAGGGTTATACGAGCAGTACTTC
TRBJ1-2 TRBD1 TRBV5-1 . CASRDLGQGAALGYTF TGCGCCAGCCGAGATTTGGGACAGGGGGCTGCTCTTGGCTACACCTTC
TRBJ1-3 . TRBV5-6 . CASSKQTLRGNTIYF TGTGCCAGCAGTAAGCAGACCCTTAGGGGAAACACCATATATTTT
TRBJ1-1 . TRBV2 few CASSRDMNTEAFF TGTGCCAGCAGCCGGGACATGAACACTGAAGCTTTCTTT
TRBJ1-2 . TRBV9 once CASSVVGGSNYGYTF TGTGCCAGCAGCGTAGTAGGGGGTTCTAACTATGGCTACACCTTC
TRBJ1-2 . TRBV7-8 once CASSDRGVGGYTF TGTGCCAGCAGCGACAGAGGGGTGGGCGGCTACACCTTC
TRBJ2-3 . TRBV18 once CASSPPNGNTDTQYF TGTGCCAGCTCACCACCGAACGGGAACACAGATACGCAGTATTTT
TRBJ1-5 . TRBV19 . CASSSHKIGQGYQPQHF TGTGCCAGTAGTTCCCACAAGATCGGGCAGGGATATCAGCCCCAGCATTTT
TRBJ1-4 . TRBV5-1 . CASSLIVGASGEKLFF TGCGCCAGCAGCTTAATAGTAGGGGCCTCGGGGGAAAAACTGTTTTTT
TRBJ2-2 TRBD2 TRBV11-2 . CASSLLAANTGELFF TGTGCCAGCAGCCTACTAGCGGCGAACACCGGGGAGCTGTTTTTT
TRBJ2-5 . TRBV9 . CASSERWDQETQYF TGTGCCAGCAGCGAAAGGTGGGACCAAGAGACCCAGTACTTC
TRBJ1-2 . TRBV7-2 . CASSLVLITYGYTF TGTGCCAGCAGCTTAGTACTGATTACCTATGGCTACACCTTC
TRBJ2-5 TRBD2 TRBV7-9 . CASSSARGGLETQYF TGTGCCAGCAGCTCTGCGCGGGGGGGCCTTGAGACCCAGTACTTC
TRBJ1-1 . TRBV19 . CASLFRRGYTEAFF TGTGCCAGTCTCTTCAGGAGGGGCTACACTGAAGCTTTCTTT
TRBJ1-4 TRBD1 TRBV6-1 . CASSWSQGVGEKLFF TGTGCCAGCAGTTGGTCTCAGGGGGTGGGTGAAAAACTGTTTTTT
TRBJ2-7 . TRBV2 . CASSYWTTTYEQYF TGTGCCAGCAGTTACTGGACAACCACCTACGAGCAGTACTTC
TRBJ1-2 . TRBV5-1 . CASSSGGTSYGYTF TGCGCCAGCAGTTCCGGGGGGACCTCCTATGGCTACACCTTC
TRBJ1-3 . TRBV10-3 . CAISRGSTDSGNTIYF TGTGCCATCAGCCGGGGGTCAACTGACTCTGGAAACACCATATATTTT
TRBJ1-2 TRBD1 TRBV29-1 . CSVGDTGGNNGYTF TGCAGCGTTGGGGACACAGGGGGCAATAATGGCTACACCTTC
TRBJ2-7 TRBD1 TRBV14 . CASSQEKPGQAREQYF TGTGCCAGCAGCCAAGAGAAACCGGGACAGGCTCGCGAGCAGTACTTC
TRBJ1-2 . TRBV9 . CASSVVGTPNYGYTF TGTGCCAGCAGCGTAGTAGGGACACCTAACTATGGCTACACCTTC
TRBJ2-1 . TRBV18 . CASSPGRASEQFF TGTGCCAGCTCACCGGGAAGGGCTAGTGAGCAGTTCTTC
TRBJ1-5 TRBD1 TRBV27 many CASSFDRVQPQHF TGTGCCAGCAGCTTCGACAGGGTCCAGCCCCAGCATTTT
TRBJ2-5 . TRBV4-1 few CASSLGLMVETQYF TGCGCCAGCAGCCTAGGGCTTATGGTAGAGACCCAGTACTTC
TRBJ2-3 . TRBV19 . CASSIGRDPGDTQYF TGTGCCAGTAGTATAGGACGGGATCCAGGGGATACGCAGTATTTT
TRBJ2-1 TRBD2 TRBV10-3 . CAISGKGLAGQNEQFF TGTGCCATCAGTGGGAAAGGACTAGCGGGACAAAATGAGCAGTTCTTC
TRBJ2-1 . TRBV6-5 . CASSGWRSYNEQFF TGTGCCAGCAGTGGCTGGAGGAGTTACAATGAGCAGTTCTTC
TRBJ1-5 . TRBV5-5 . CASSLGVIARSQHF TGTGCCAGCAGCTTGGGAGTCATCGCGCGGTCCCAGCATTTT
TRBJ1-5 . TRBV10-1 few CASSGTLGAQPQHF TGCGCCAGCAGTGGGACGTTAGGGGCTCAGCCCCAGCATTTT
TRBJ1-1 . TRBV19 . CASSIGPGPGTEAFF TGTGCCAGTAGTATAGGTCCGGGGCCTGGCACTGAAGCTTTCTTT
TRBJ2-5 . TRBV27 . CASSLYSRIETQYF TGTGCCAGCAGTTTATACAGTAGGATAGAGACCCAGTACTTC
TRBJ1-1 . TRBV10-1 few CASSEGQGEAFF TGCGCCAGCAGTGAAGGGCAGGGTGAAGCTTTCTTT
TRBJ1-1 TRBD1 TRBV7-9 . CASSPPPGQGLPNTEAFF TGTGCCAGCAGCCCACCCCCGGGACAGGGACTACCGAACACTGAAGCTTTCTTT
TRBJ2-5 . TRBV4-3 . CASSQEARREETQYF TGCGCCAGCAGCCAAGAGGCCAGGAGGGAGGAGACCCAGTACTTC
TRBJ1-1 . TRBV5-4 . CASSLPGPPSTEAFF TGTGCCAGCAGCTTGCCGGGACCTCCAAGCACTGAAGCTTTCTTT
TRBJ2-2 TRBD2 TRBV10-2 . CASSGPSGRAGTGELFF TGCGCCAGCAGTGGGCCTAGCGGGAGGGCCGGCACCGGGGAGCTGTTTTTT
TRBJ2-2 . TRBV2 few CASSLSLDGELFF TGTGCCAGCAGCCTTAGCCTTGACGGGGAGCTGTTTTTT
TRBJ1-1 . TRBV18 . CASSPRETRDTEAFF TGTGCCAGCTCACCACGTGAAACGAGGGACACTGAAGCTTTCTTT
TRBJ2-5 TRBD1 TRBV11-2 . CASSLGTGSGETQYF TGTGCCAGCAGCTTAGGGACAGGGTCCGGTGAGACCCAGTACTTC
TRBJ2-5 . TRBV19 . CASSRRGKETQYF TGTGCCAGTAGTCGAAGAGGGAAAGAGACCCAGTACTTC
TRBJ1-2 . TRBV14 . CASSRGTDASYGYTF TGTGCCAGCAGCCGCGGGACCGACGCTTCCTATGGCTACACCTTC
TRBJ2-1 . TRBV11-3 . CASSLDGIRGQYNEQFF TGTGCCAGCAGCTTAGATGGTATTAGGGGACAATACAATGAGCAGTTCTTC